This entry lists 15 T cell receptor beta chains sequenced from one sample in a study of shared clonotypes between healthy human individuals (dated by TCRdb to 2020 to 2021). Receptor amplification or capture employed the immunoSEQ multiplex PCR assay. TCRdb provides this immuneACCESS table in a form limited to in-frame rearrangements. Some clones are lacking; in checked studies, under half of them reflect an unresolved V gene, and why the rest are absent is not known. The sample yields fewer than 850,000 clones; approximately 96% were counted once. The ten largest clones capture less than 0.25% of the sample. CD8 naive samples were CD45RO-negative cells positively selected for CCR7, giving a CD45RA+CCR7+ population that excluded TemRA cells. Sequenced input: naive CD8+ T cells sorted from blood. This sample's cell subset or site label indicates: CD45RA+CCR7+. The receptors were sampled from a man aged 25 to 40 in good health.

This clone occurred once. The chain uses TRBV11-2 and TRBJ1-1; 8 bases align to TRBD1. The CDR3 totals 16 residues. The V gene's germline CDR1 is SGHAT and CDR2 FQNNGV. The ends lost 5 bases at V and 6 bases at J; junction bases unmatched: 14. This CDR3 is CASSHKPGQGGAEAFF. The CDR3 DNA is TGTGCCAGCAGCCACAAGCCTGGACAGGGAGGAGCTGAAGCTTTCTTT.

This chain uses TRBV27 with TRBJ1-2; possible D gene TRBD1, 5 bases. This CDR3 has 13 amino acids. CDR1 MNHEY and CDR2 SMNVEV come from the germline V gene (reference sequence). Trimming shortened V by 3 bases and J by 5 bases, and 10 bases separated the two germline ends. The CDR3 spells CASSFGREYGYTF. The CDR3 DNA is TGTGCCAGCAGTTTCGGCAGGGAATATGGCTACACCTTC.

The chain combines TRBV25-1 with TRBJ1-3; 11 bases fit TRBD1. The CDR3 runs to 17 residues. CDR1 and CDR2 (germline): MGHDK, SYGVNS. Trimming took 3 bases from V and 1 from J; bases not matched to a gene: 5. The CDR3 reads CASSDYGQGASGNTIYF. The CDR3 nucleotides read TGTGCCAGCAGTGACTACGGACAGGGGGCGTCTGGAAACACCATATATTTT.

As regards this clone: The sample has other DNA sequences that encode this CDR3 too. This rearrangement joins TRBV7-9 to TRBJ1-2; D unresolved. V lost 1 base and J 4 bases, leaving 7 bases between the germline ends. Germline CDR1 and CDR2: SEHNR and FQNEAQ (reference sequence). The CDR3 runs 13 residues. CDR3 nucleotides: TGTGCCAGCAGCTTAGGAGCAGCCTATGGCTACACCTTC. Its protein product is CASSLGAAYGYTF. Using reference TRBV7-9 and TRBJ1-2 for the parts outside the CDR3, the full variable domain is DTGVSQNPRHKITKRGQNVTFRCDPISEHNRLYWYRQTLGQGPEFLTYFQNEAQLEKSRLLSDRFSAERPKGSFSTLEIQRTEQGDSAMYLCASSLGAAYGYTFGSGTRLTVV.

This chain connects TRBV7-9 to TRBJ2-6; TRBD1 aligns across 10 bases. CDR1 and CDR2 (germline): SEHNR, FQNEAQ (reference sequence). There are 16 residues in the CDR3. With 8 bases clipped from V and 2 bases from J, the junction kept 6 bases outside the gene matches. The CDR3 loop reads CASWGTGEAGANVLTF. CDR3 sequence (DNA): TGTGCCAGCTGGGGGACAGGGGAAGCTGGGGCCAACGTCCTGACTTTC.

The J gene is TRBJ2-2, the V gene TRBV7-6; D is unresolved. This CDR3 has 15 amino acids. Trimming removed 2 bases at V and 3 bases at J, with 10 bases between. CDR1 SGHVS and CDR2 FNYEAQ come from the germline V gene. CDR3 sequence reads: CASSLRGDDTGELFF. DNA of the CDR3: TGTGCCAGCAGCTTACGCGGAGACGACACCGGGGAGCTGTTTTTT.

This chain uses TRBV11-2 with TRBJ2-7; 9 nucleotides match TRBD1. CDR3 length: 14 amino acids. Germline values: CDR1 SGHAT, CDR2 FQNNGV. After removal of 6 bases from V and 9 bases from J, the junction contained 12 bases not matched to a gene. The CDR3 coding sequence is TGTGCCAGCAGAGGGACAGGGAACGTACCGGGGCAGTACTTC. Translated: CASRGTGNVPGQYF.

A word on this clone: Other DNA sequences from this sample encode an identical CDR3 as well. The V and J genes are TRBV27 and TRBJ2-7; D gene unclear. V shed 9 bases and J shed 0 bases, with 12 bases lying between them. This CDR3 spans 13 amino acids. Germline V gene data show CDR1 as MNHEY and CDR2 as SMNVEV (reference sequence). The CDR3 DNA reads as TGTGCCAGTCGGCAAGGCGGCTCCTACGAGCAGTACTTC. This sequence encodes CASRQGGSYEQYF.

A remark on this clone: The junction shows a germline mismatch at one end, possibly a read error. The chain has TRBV7-9 and TRBJ2-1; 9 nucleotides line up with TRBD1. CDR1 and CDR2 from the germline V gene are SEHNR and FQNEAQ (reference sequence). The CDR3 is 12 amino acids. The CDR3 bases are TGTGCCAGCAGCACAGGGACAGGGAATAGGATCTTC. This encodes CASSTGTGNRIF.

This clone was seen a handful of times. The V gene is TRBV9, the J gene TRBJ2-7; D is possibly TRBD1 (5 bases). The CDR3 runs to 14 residues. The V and J ends lost 3 bases and 2 bases respectively, with 12 bases between them. CDR1 SGDLS and CDR2 YYNGEE come from the germline V gene. CDR3 in DNA: TGTGCCAGCAGCGAGCAGACAGACACCTACGAGCAGTACTTC. Its protein is CASSEQTDTYEQYF. The variable domain in full, completed from reference TRBV9 and TRBJ2-7, reads DSGVTQTPKHLITATGQRVTLRCSPRSGDLSVYWYQQSLDQGLQFLIQYYNGEERAKGNILERFSAQQFPDLHSELNLSSLELGDSALYFCASSEQTDTYEQYFGPGTRLTVT.

V usage is TRBV2 and J usage is TRBJ2-5; no clear D. The germline CDR1 and CDR2 sequences are SNHLY and FYNNEI. V was shortened by 9 bases and J by 2 bases, with 13 bases between the two germline ends. The length of the CDR3 is 13 residues. CDR3 nucleotide sequence: TGTGCCAGTATTAAGGGCTATCAAGAGACCCAGTACTTC. Protein: CASIKGYQETQYF.

This chain joins TRBV7-8 and TRBJ2-5; 8 nucleotides agree with TRBD1. The CDR3 consists of 14 residues. The V gene end was trimmed by 5 bases and the J gene end by 2 bases; junction bases not matched to a gene: 4. Per germline, CDR1 SGHVS and CDR2 FQNEAQ. This CDR3 is CASSPRTGQETQYF. The CDR3 nucleotides are TGTGCCAGCAGCCCCCGGACAGGGCAAGAGACCCAGTACTTC.

The chain combines TRBV13 with TRBJ2-7; D gene ambiguous. Per germline, CDR1 PRHDT and CDR2 FYEKMQ (reference sequence). The CDR3 extends over 14 amino acids. V was cut by 4 bases and J by 2 bases, with 12 bases left in between. The CDR3 loop reads CASSSLDVAYEQYF. In DNA form, the CDR3 reads TGTGCCAGCAGCTCTCTGGACGTAGCCTACGAGCAGTACTTC.

The V call is TRBV27, the J call TRBJ2-7; D possibly corresponds to TRBD1 (6 bases). With 3 bases removed from V and 2 bases from J, the gap between germline ends came to 11 bases. The CDR3 length is 14 residues. CDR1 is MNHEY, CDR2 SMNVEV, per germline (reference sequence). In nucleotides, the CDR3 is TGTGCCAGCAGTTTGGGGGCAGGGACCTACGAGCAGTACTTC. It encodes CASSLGAGTYEQYF.

This rearrangement joins TRBV19 to TRBJ1-2; D possibly corresponds to TRBD1 (6 bases). CDR1 LNHDA and CDR2 SQIVND come from the germline V gene (reference sequence). The CDR3 loop spans 18 amino acids. Trimming took 5 bases from V and 3 from J, leaving 25 bases between them. The CDR3 region has the DNA TGTGCCAGTAGTTCCCCGAACAGGGTTCAACGAGCTGACTATGGCTACACCTTC. It codes for CASSSPNRVQRADYGYTF.